This T cell receptor (beta chain) was recovered during a study of blood T cell repertoires in COVID-19. Ages ranged from about 18 to 90 years, with residence in 24 US areas. Data came from immunoSEQ multiplex PCR; TCRdb stores just in-frame clones and leaves some out. The data show approximately 300,000 clones, around 85% seen once. In germline, CDR1 is SQVTM, CDR2 ANQGSEA. CDR3 length: 13 amino acids. V lost 4 bases, J lost 7 bases, and 6 bases stayed unmatched. In this sample, this clone turned up once. This clonotype was sampled from a woman in her twenties or thirties who had recovered from COVID-19. The chain links TRBV29-1 to TRBJ1-5, with 8 bases fitting TRBD1. The sequencing input was PBMCs or T cells enriched from blood (not recorded which). The CDR3 sequence is CSVAGQGGQPQHF. CDR3 coding DNA: TGCAGCGTTGCCGGACAGGGCGGACAGCCCCAGCATTTT.